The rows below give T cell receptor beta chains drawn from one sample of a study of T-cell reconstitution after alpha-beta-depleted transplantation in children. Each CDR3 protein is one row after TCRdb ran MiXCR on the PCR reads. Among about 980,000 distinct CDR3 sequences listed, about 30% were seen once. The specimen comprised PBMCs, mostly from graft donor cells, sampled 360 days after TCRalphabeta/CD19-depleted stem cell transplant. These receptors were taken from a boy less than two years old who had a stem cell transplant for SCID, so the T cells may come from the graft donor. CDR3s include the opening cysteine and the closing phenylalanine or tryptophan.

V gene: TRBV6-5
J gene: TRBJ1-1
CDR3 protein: CASSYGTGSEAFF

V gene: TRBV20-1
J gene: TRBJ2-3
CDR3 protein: CSAPAGGRGVLGTDTQYF

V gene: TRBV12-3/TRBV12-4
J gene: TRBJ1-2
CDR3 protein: CASSLSVQGYGYTF

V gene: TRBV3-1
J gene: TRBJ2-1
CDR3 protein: CASSQNGGEQFF

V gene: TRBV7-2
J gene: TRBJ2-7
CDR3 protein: CASSPQGGYRGSYEQYF

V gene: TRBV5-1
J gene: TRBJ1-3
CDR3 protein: CASSLDGVSGNTIYF

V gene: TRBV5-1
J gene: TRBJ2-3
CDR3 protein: CASSLRGTDPPYTDTQYF

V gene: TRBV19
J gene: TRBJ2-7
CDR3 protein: CASSNGLFPYEQYF

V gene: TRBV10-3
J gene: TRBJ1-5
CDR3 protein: CAISESSGSQPQHF

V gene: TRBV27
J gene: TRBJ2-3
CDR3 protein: CASSLVNADTQYF

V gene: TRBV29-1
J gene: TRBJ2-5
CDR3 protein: CSVEATAGGPETQYF

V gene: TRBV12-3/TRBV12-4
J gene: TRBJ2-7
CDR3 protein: CASSPTGGRQKQYF

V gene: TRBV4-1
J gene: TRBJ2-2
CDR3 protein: CASSQNPGTGSTGELFF

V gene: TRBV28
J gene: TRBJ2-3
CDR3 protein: CAKLLAGVVDTQYF

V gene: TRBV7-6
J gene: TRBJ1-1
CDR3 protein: CASSPQWNTEAFF

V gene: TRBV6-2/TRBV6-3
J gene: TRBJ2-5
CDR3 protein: CASSYLRQVQETQYF

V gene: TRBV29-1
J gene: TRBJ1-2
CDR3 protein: CSVDSGGSYGYTF

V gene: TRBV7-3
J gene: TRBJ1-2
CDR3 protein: CASSLFPRGGYTF

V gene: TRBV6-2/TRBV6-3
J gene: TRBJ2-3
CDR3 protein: CASSRGTGSEVDTQYF

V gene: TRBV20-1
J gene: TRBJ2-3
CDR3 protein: CSSGQRLGTDTQYF

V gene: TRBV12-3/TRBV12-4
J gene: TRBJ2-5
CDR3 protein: CASSLIRLGLGGETQYF

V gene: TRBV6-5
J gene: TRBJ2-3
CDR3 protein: CASSYNRGTGGTDTQYF

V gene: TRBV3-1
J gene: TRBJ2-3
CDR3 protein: CASSQLLVAMGTDTQYF

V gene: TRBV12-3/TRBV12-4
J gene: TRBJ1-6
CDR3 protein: CASSSDGTNSPLHF

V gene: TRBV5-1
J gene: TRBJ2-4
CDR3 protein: CASSLASGGAKNIQYF

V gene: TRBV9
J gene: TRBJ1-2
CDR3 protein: CASSTSPGGGYTF

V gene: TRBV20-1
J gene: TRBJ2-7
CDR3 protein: CSASGEWAPYEQYF

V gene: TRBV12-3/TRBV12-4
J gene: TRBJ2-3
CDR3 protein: CASSRLAGGYTQYF

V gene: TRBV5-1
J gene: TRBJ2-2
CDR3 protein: CASTPRLGGRTGELFF

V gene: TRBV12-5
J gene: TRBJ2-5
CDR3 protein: CASGSTRPQGQETQYF

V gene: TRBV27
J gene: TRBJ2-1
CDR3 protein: CASSLRLHGSANEQFF

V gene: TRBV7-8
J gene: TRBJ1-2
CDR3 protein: CASSPREGYYGYTF

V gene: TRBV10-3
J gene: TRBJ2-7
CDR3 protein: CAISEATGGSYEQYF

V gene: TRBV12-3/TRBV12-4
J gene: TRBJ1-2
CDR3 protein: CASRLTGGNYGYTF

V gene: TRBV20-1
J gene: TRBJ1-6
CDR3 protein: CSALRDSDSPLHF

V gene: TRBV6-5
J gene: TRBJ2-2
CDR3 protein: CASSYLRTSGGANTGELFF

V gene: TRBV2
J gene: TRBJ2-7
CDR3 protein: CASSEIGVSYEQYF

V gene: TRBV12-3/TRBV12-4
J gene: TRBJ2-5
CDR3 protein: CASSFQGPIETQYF

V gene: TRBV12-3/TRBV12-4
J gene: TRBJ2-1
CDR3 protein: CASIQGWGNEQFF

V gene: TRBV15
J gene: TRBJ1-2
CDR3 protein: CATSRERDSTYGYTF

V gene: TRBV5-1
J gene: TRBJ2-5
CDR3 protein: CASRSDRGETQYF

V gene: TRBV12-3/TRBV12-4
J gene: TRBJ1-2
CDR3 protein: CASSFSQGGYTF

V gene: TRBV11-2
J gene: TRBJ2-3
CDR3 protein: CASSSKAGTGGTDTQYF